The following is a TCR beta chain sequence with its context. Its target is not known. Germline V gene sequence: CDR1 SQVTM, CDR2 ANQGSEA. V dropped 1 base and J dropped 8 bases, with 17 bases sitting between them. The CDR3 contains 14 residues. The source of the sample is a study of blood T cells in healthy people across ages. Study results and limitations: Fewer expanded clones and more diversity marked long-lived versus aged donors. Unsorted PBMCs blocked a conclusive comparison of naive and antigen-experienced cells.

No fewer than 5.5 micrograms of total RNA were isolated from every sample. The authors ran a second PCR of about 6 to 12 cycles using a sample-barcoded 5' primer and a J-beta primer mix. A single record per CDR3 protein comes from TCRdb applying MiXCR to the 5' RACE reads. This table holds 350,000 to 450,000 distinct CDR3 sequences, about 49% found once. J is TRBJ1-1 and V is TRBV29-1, with D maybe TRBD1 (5 bases). The sequence was obtained from a man aged 60-69 years in good health. Sequences were obtained from blood. The CDR3 nucleotides are TGCAGCGTTGAAGCCTTACGCGGGCGGGGGGAAGCTTTCTTT. Protein: CSVEALRGRGEAFF.